This T cell receptor (beta chain) was recovered during a study of T cells in Graves' hyperthyroidism and ophthalmopathy. The CDR3 regions of TCR beta were amplified from RNA transcripts. The study used the HTBI primer set for a first-round RT-PCR of the TCR CDR3. TCRdb recomputed calls from the multiplex PCR reads with MiXCR, one row per CDR3 protein. The table includes about 340,000 distinct CDR3 sequences, 18% detected once. Patients were excluded because of uncontrolled infection, other autoimmune disease, pregnancy or lactation. Diagnosing involved the use of clinical symptoms, serum thyroxine and TRAb, thyroid ultrasound and orbital computed tomography. This clonotype came up many times. The CDR3 consists of 12 residues. CDR1 MDHEN and CDR2 SYDVKM come from the germline V gene. V was cut by 3 bases and J by 8 bases, with 7 bases left in between.

The specimen sequenced was blood. The clonotype comes from a woman aged 45-59 years with Graves' hyperthyroidism. The chain couples TRBV28 to TRBJ1-4; perhaps TRBD1 as D (5 bases). This CDR3 reads CASSLTVEKLFF. CDR3 DNA: TGTGCCAGCAGTTTGACAGTCGAAAAACTGTTTTTT.